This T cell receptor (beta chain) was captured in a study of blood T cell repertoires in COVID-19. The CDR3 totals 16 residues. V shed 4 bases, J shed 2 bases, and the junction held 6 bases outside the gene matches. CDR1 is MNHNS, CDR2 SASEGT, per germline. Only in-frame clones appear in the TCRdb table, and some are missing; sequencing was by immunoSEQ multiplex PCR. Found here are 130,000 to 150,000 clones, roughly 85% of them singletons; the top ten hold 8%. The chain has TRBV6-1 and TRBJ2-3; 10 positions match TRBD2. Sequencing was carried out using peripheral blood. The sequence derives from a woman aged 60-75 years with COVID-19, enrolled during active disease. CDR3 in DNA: TGTGCCAGCAGTGTAGAACTAGCGGGAAACACAGATACGCAGTATTTT. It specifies CASSVELAGNTDTQYF.